Presented here are 10 T cell receptor beta chains from one specimen sequenced in a study of graft-versus-host responses after intestinal transplantation. The table came from immunoSEQ multiplex PCR; TCRdb's copy has only in-frame clones and leaves some out. The table includes about 90,000 clones, roughly 91% detected once. These TCRs' antigens remain unknown. The sequenced sample was unstimulated CD8+ T cells sorted from spleen or lymph node cells, obtained before intestinal transplant. These receptors came from a human donor who received an intestinal transplant.

The chain joins TRBV27 to TRBJ2-7; no definite D call. V gave up 5 bases and J gave up 0 bases, with 11 bases separating them. The CDR3 covers 14 residues. Germline lookup yields CDR1 MNHEY and CDR2 SMNVEV (reference sequence). CDR3 bases: TGTGCCAGCAGTGGAGACCTGAGCTCCTACGAGCAGTACTTC. Amino acids: CASSGDLSSYEQYF.

CDR3 amino acids: CSVDLSGQGGYEQYF. CDR3 bases: TGCAGCGTTGATTTGTCGGGACAGGGGGGTTACGAGCAGTACTTC. This chain uses TRBV29-1 with TRBJ2-7, with 11 bases lining up with TRBD1. Germline V gene sequence: CDR1 SQVTM, CDR2 ANQGSEA. Trimming took 3 bases from V and 4 from J; bases not matched to a gene: 8. The CDR3 totals 15 residues.

This clone occurred once. The chain recombines TRBV9 with TRBJ1-4, with 7 bases fitting TRBD1. The CDR3 runs 15 residues. Germline V gene lookup returns CDR1 SGDLS and CDR2 YYNGEE. J was trimmed by 4 bases and V by 0 bases; bases with no gene match: 3. Here the CDR3 DNA reads TGTGCCAGCAGCGTAGAAGGGACAGTTAATGAAAAACTGTTTTTT. Its protein product is CASSVEGTVNEKLFF. The variable domain in full, with the rest retrieved from reference TRBV9 and TRBJ1-4, is DSGVTQTPKHLITATGQRVTLRCSPRSGDLSVYWYQQSLDQGLQFLIQYYNGEERAKGNILERFSAQQFPDLHSELNLSSLELGDSALYFCASSVEGTVNEKLFFGSGTQLSVL.

As regards this clone: An end of the junction differs from the germline gene, which may be a read error. The chain employs TRBV5-4 and TRBJ2-1, with TRBD2 matching over 9 bases. CDR3 length: 14 residues. Per the germline V gene, CDR1 is SGHNT and CDR2 is YYREEE (reference sequence). CDR3 DNA sequence: TGTGCCAGCAGCTTGGGGTTTCTGCGCGGGAGGGTTGTCTTC. Its protein product is CASSLGFLRGRVVF.

The chain is built from TRBV11-2 and TRBJ1-1, with 9 positions matching TRBD1. Germline CDR1 is SGHAT and CDR2 is FQNNGV. The V gene end was trimmed by 2 bases and the J gene end by 9 bases; junction bases not matched to a gene: 4. There are 13 residues in the CDR3. Here the CDR3 reads CASSLQGQGKAFF. CDR3 nucleotide sequence: TGTGCCAGCAGCTTACAGGGACAGGGCAAAGCTTTCTTT.

The chain couples TRBV28 to TRBJ2-7; possibly TRBD1 for D (5 bases). Germline CDR1 MDHEN, CDR2 SYDVKM. The CDR3 is made up of 13 amino acids. Trimming stripped 8 bases from V and 3 bases from J, with 14 bases between. CDR3 DNA sequence: TGTGCCAGCGTCAAGCAGGGCTTCTACGAGCAGTACTTC. It specifies CASVKQGFYEQYF.

This chain uses TRBV9 with TRBJ1-1, with a possible D match to TRBD1 (5 bases). V lost 1 base and J lost 4, with 14 bases in between. The CDR3 has 15 amino acids. CDR1 and CDR2 (germline): SGDLS, YYNGEE. CDR3 sequence (DNA): TGTGCCAGCAGCGTATATACAGGCGGAGTCACTGAAGCTTTCTTT. Translating gives CASSVYTGGVTEAFF.

V usage is TRBV7-8 and J usage is TRBJ2-3; D remains ambiguous. This CDR3 is built from 14 residues. The germline gives CDR1 SGHVS, CDR2 FQNEAQ. V lost 2 bases, J lost 2 bases, and 8 bases lay in between. This chain's CDR3 is CASSLSAATDTQYF. In DNA form, the CDR3 reads TGTGCCAGCAGCTTATCGGCGGCCACAGATACGCAGTATTTT. Filled out from reference TRBV7-8 and TRBJ2-3, the complete variable domain reads GAGVSQSPRYKVAKRGQDVALRCDPISGHVSLFWYQQALGQGPEFLTYFQNEAQLDKSGLPSDRFFAERPEGSVSTLKIQRTQQEDSAVYLCASSLSAATDTQYFGPGTRLTVL.

J is TRBJ1-4 and V is TRBV19, with D possibly matching TRBD1 (6 bases). Between the trimmed V and J ends, which lost 10 bases and 5 bases, there was a span of 17 bases. The CDR3 is 14 residues long. CDR1 is LNHDA and CDR2 is SQIVND in the germline V gene (reference sequence). The CDR3 loop reads CATGGSSLNEKLFF. CDR3 bases: TGTGCCACGGGGGGCTCCTCCTTAAATGAAAAACTGTTTTTT.

The V gene is TRBV9, the J gene TRBJ2-2; D perhaps matches TRBD2 (5 bases). Germline V gene data show CDR1 as SGDLS and CDR2 as YYNGEE. This CDR3 has 20 amino acids. Trimming removed 1 base from V and 2 bases from J, with 24 bases in between. CDR3 sequence reads: CASSVRISDKVPINTGELFF. CDR3 nucleotides: TGTGCCAGCAGCGTACGGATTAGCGATAAAGTCCCGATAAACACCGGGGAGCTGTTTTTT. The full variable domain, with the rest looked up from reference TRBV9 and TRBJ2-2, is DSGVTQTPKHLITATGQRVTLRCSPRSGDLSVYWYQQSLDQGLQFLIQYYNGEERAKGNILERFSAQQFPDLHSELNLSSLELGDSALYFCASSVRISDKVPINTGELFFGEGSRLTVL.